Following are 26 T cell receptor beta chains from one sample sequenced in a study of cytomegalovirus exposure and HLA in healthy donors. With 60 Vbeta and 13 Jbeta primers, the PCR was carried out. The repertoire was sequenced with immunoSEQ multiplex PCR; TCRdb's copy has only in-frame clones and lacks some. The data show about 100,000 clones, roughly 80% seen once. The source material was PBMCs. These receptors originate from a man between 35 and 55 years old in good health and CMV-seropositive.

This clone was detected a few times. The CDR3 DNA sequence: TGTGCCAGCAGTTACTCGCCCGGGGGTTCAGATACGCAGTATTTT. Translation gives CASSYSPGGSDTQYF. The gene calls are TRBV6-6 and TRBJ2-3; TRBD2 might be the D (6 bases). Germline V gene lookup returns CDR1 MNHNY and CDR2 SVGAGI (reference sequence). Trimming left V 0 bases short and J 4 bases short, with 11 bases between. The CDR3 loop spans 15 amino acids.

The chain couples TRBV7-2 to TRBJ2-2, with unresolved D. Trimming removed 2 bases at V and 4 bases at J, with 2 bases between. Germline lookup yields CDR1 SGHTA and CDR2 FQGNSA. CDR3 size: 12 residues. The CDR3 protein is CASSLLTGELFF. As DNA, the CDR3 is TGTGCCAGCAGCTTACTCACCGGGGAGCTGTTTTTT.

This rearrangement joins TRBV20-1 to TRBJ2-3; D unresolved. Trimming removed 1 base from V and 6 bases from J, with 5 bases in between. The V gene's germline CDR1 is DFQATT and CDR2 SNEGSKA (reference sequence). This CDR3 spans 11 amino acids. CDR3 nucleotide sequence: TGCAGTGCTAGAGTCCGGGATACGCAGTATTTT. Amino acids: CSARVRDTQYF.

The rearrangement links TRBV7-6 to TRBJ2-7; 14 positions agree with TRBD2. Trimming at V came to 5 bases and at J to 7 bases, leaving 7 bases not matched to a gene. The CDR3 is 15 residues long. Germline V gene sequence: CDR1 SGHVS, CDR2 FNYEAQ. The CDR3 here is CASSPGLAGVREQYF. In DNA, the CDR3 is TGTGCCAGCAGCCCGGGACTAGCGGGAGTCCGAGAGCAGTACTTC. The full variable domain, rest sourced from reference TRBV7-6 and TRBJ2-7, is GAGVSQSPRYKVTKRGQDVALRCDPISGHVSLYWYRQALGQGPEFLTYFNYEAQQDKSGLPNDRFSAERPEGSISTLTIQRTEQRDSAMYRCASSPGLAGVREQYFGPGTRLTVT.

This chain links TRBV18 with TRBJ1-1; weak D call: TRBD1 (5 bases). CDR1 KGHSH and CDR2 LQKENI come from the germline V gene. This CDR3 has 16 amino acids. V lost 3 bases and J 7 bases, leaving 21 bases between the germline ends. CDR3 nucleotide sequence: TGTGCCAGCTCACCGGAGACAGCTATGGGGGGGGGTGAAGCTTTCTTT. Translating it yields CASSPETAMGGGEAFF.

A note on this clone: Since no conserved phenylalanine or tryptophan closes the CDR3, a read error is the likely cause. Because the CDR3's place on the DNA is in doubt, the DNA is left out and the CDR3 is given as listed by TCRdb. This rearrangement joins TRBV6-6 to TRBJ1-2; TRBD1 was called by the table and not checked on the DNA. The CDR3 is made up of 12 amino acids, end residues included. Germline CDR1 MNHNY, CDR2 SVGAGI (reference sequence). CDR3 sequence reads: CASSRPQSRTGL.

This clone was found once. This chain joins TRBV6-5 and TRBJ2-7; 13 bases line up with TRBD2. Per the germline V gene, CDR1 is MNHEY and CDR2 is SVGAGI. This CDR3 is built from 14 residues. Trimming cost V 6 bases and J 4 bases; bases outside gene matches: 3. The CDR3 loop is CASRPGLAGYEQYF. CDR3 in DNA: TGTGCCAGCAGGCCGGGACTAGCGGGGTACGAGCAGTACTTC.

The J gene is TRBJ2-3, the V gene TRBV10-3; 12 bases fit TRBD2. Trimming cost V 2 bases and J 4 bases; bases outside gene matches: 7. This CDR3 region has 17 residues. The germline gives CDR1 ENHRY, CDR2 SYGVKD. The CDR3 here is CAISEPPSGGGPDTQYF. CDR3 coding DNA: TGTGCCATCAGTGAGCCTCCTAGCGGGGGGGGTCCAGATACGCAGTATTTT.

The table lists this clone with a few counts. The chain combines TRBV6-6 with TRBJ1-1; D not certain. CDR1 MNHNY and CDR2 SVGAGI come from the germline V gene (reference sequence). CDR3 length: 14 amino acids. V was trimmed by 0 bases and J by 4 bases, leaving 9 bases between them. The CDR3 DNA reads as TGTGCCAGCAGTTACTCGAGCGGGAGCACTGAAGCTTTCTTT. Translation: CASSYSSGSTEAFF.

The chain links TRBV20-1 to TRBJ2-3, with D hard to call. V was pared by 4 bases and J by 2 bases, with 4 bases between. The CDR3 extends over 11 amino acids. The germline CDR1 and CDR2 sequences are DFQATT and SNEGSKA (reference sequence). Here the CDR3 reads CSANSTDTQYF. CDR3 DNA: TGCAGTGCTAACTCCACAGATACGCAGTATTTT.

The chain links TRBV7-9 to TRBJ2-5; no firm D call. The J call is uncertain, as TRBJ2-7 better fits the DNA end. The germline CDR1 and CDR2 sequences are SEHNR and FQNEAQ (reference sequence). The CDR3 consists of 11 residues. The CDR3 spells CASESSNEQYF. The CDR3 DNA is TGTGCCAGCGAGAGTAGTAACGAGCAGTACTTC.

Note on this clone: Because the CDR3's place on the DNA is in doubt, the DNA is left out and the CDR3 is given as listed by TCRdb. The V call is TRBV12-2, the J call TRBJ2-5; the DNA was not used to check the table's D call, TRBD1. TRBV12-2 is designated a pseudogene. The CDR3 length equals 21 residues, ends included. The CDR3 loop reads CASRLVGIGTKERIAQETQYF.

The chain links TRBV28 to TRBJ2-7; TRBD1 might be the D (5 bases). In germline, CDR1 is MDHEN, CDR2 SYDVKM. V dropped 2 bases and J dropped 3 bases, with 14 bases sitting between them. This CDR3 is 15 amino acids long. The DNA for the CDR3 is TGTGCCAGCAGTTTACTTGACCGACAGTTCTACGAGCAGTACTTC. This sequence encodes CASSLLDRQFYEQYF. The variable domain in full, completed from reference TRBV28 and TRBJ2-7, reads DVKVTQSSRYLVKRTGEKVFLECVQDMDHENMFWYRQDPGLGLRLIYFSYDVKMKEKGDIPEGYSVSREKKERFSLILESASTNQTSMYLCASSLLDRQFYEQYFGPGTRLTVT.

The chain recombines TRBV19 with TRBJ2-6; D not resolved. The V gene lost 7 bases and the J gene lost 0 bases, with 7 bases spanning the gap. Germline values: CDR1 LNHDA, CDR2 SQIVND (reference sequence). The CDR3 runs to 14 residues. The CDR3: CASISLSGANVLTF. Written as DNA, the CDR3 is TGTGCCAGTATTAGCCTCTCTGGGGCCAACGTCCTGACTTTC.

The chain is built from TRBV9 and TRBJ1-2; D not certain. The CDR3 consists of 15 residues. CDR1 SGDLS and CDR2 YYNGEE come from the germline V gene. V lost 0 bases, J lost 0 bases, and 9 bases lay in between. The CDR3 DNA reads TGTGCCAGCAGCGTAGGGGGAGTAGCTAACTATGGCTACACCTTC. Translated: CASSVGGVANYGYTF. Full variable domain (remainder filled in from reference TRBV9 and TRBJ1-2): DSGVTQTPKHLITATGQRVTLRCSPRSGDLSVYWYQQSLDQGLQFLIQYYNGEERAKGNILERFSAQQFPDLHSELNLSSLELGDSALYFCASSVGGVANYGYTFGSGTRLTVV.

The chain recombines TRBV11-3 with TRBJ2-1; D may be TRBD1 (6 bases). Germline CDR1 SGHNT, CDR2 YENEEA. Trimming took 0 bases from V and 10 from J, leaving 10 bases between them. The CDR3 spans 13 residues. The CDR3 DNA reads TGTGCCAGCAGCTTAGATGCGAGGGGGGAGCAGTTCTTC. This sequence encodes CASSLDARGEQFF.

This sequence joins TRBV11-1 and TRBJ1-1; 7 nucleotides line up with TRBD1. CDR3 size: 15 residues. The V gene's germline CDR1 is SGHAT and CDR2 FQDESV (reference sequence). The ends lost 4 bases at V and 1 base at J; junction bases unmatched: 6. In nucleotides, the CDR3 is TGTGCCAGCAGCTCGGGGAGGACAGGGAACACTGAAGCTTTCTTT. Translating gives CASSSGRTGNTEAFF.

The CDR3 loop is CASSEPTSNYGYTF. Here the CDR3 DNA reads TGCGCCAGCAGTGAGCCAACTTCTAACTATGGCTACACCTTC. J is TRBJ1-2 and V is TRBV10-2; the D is unclear. Germline V gene sequence: CDR1 WSHSY, CDR2 SAAADI. The CDR3 consists of 14 residues. With 2 bases removed from V and 0 bases from J, the gap between germline ends came to 7 bases.

This clone has a handful of counts. The rearrangement joins TRBV28 to TRBJ1-2, with 9 positions matching TRBD1. The CDR3 is 19 amino acids. Germline-derived CDR1 and CDR2 are MDHEN and SYDVKM. After removal of 8 bases from V and 5 bases from J, the junction contained 24 bases not matched to a gene. The DNA of the CDR3 is TGTGCCAGCCTTAGCCCGGGTTTTGACAGGGGGACCGGAAATTATGGCTACACCTTC. It specifies CASLSPGFDRGTGNYGYTF.

V is TRBV30 and J is TRBJ2-7, with TRBD2 matching 8 bases. Germline V lookup: CDR1 GTSNPN, CDR2 SVGIG (reference sequence). Trimming cost V 8 bases and J 6 bases; bases outside gene matches: 12. This CDR3 is 13 amino acids long. CDR3 sequence: CARMLREAGEQYF. CDR3 sequence (DNA): TGTGCCCGGATGCTGCGGGAGGCAGGCGAGCAGTACTTC.

The J gene is TRBJ2-2, the V gene TRBV6-6; 7 nucleotides align to TRBD2. CDR3 length: 16 residues. The germline gives CDR1 MNHNY, CDR2 SVGAGI (reference sequence). Losses at the gene ends were 2 bases for V and 1 base for J; bases not matched to a gene: 4. CDR3 DNA: TGTGCCAGCAGTTACCAGACGGGGGGGAACACCGGGGAGCTGTTTTTT. It is translated as CASSYQTGGNTGELFF.

The chain joins TRBV6-1 to TRBJ1-3; 7 bases match TRBD1. V lost 6 bases and J lost 0; bases outside the gene matches: 5. This CDR3 comprises 15 residues. Germline assignment: CDR1 MNHNS and CDR2 SASEGT. The CDR3 nucleotides read TGTGCCAGCAGGGAGGGGGCATTCTCTGGAAACACCATATATTTT. Its protein product is CASREGAFSGNTIYF.

This chain connects TRBV5-1 to TRBJ1-2; no reliable D call. Trimming left V 3 bases short and J 3 bases short, with 9 bases between. Germline assignment: CDR1 SGHRS and CDR2 YFSETQ. The CDR3 loop spans 13 amino acids. CDR3 residues: CASSSGGDYGYTF. The CDR3 nucleotides are TGCGCCAGCAGCTCTGGCGGGGACTATGGCTACACCTTC.

The genes are TRBV10-3 and TRBJ2-7; 10 bases are shared with TRBD1. Looked up from germline, CDR1 is ENHRY and CDR2 is SYGVKD. The CDR3 totals 14 residues. V lost 10 bases, J lost 0 bases, and 6 bases stayed unmatched. CDR3 region: CATSDRGISYEQYF. The DNA of the CDR3 is TGTGCCACCTCGGACAGGGGGATCTCCTACGAGCAGTACTTC.

The CDR3 loop reads CASSHHQQGDQEAFF. The CDR3 bases are TGTGCCAGCAGCCACCATCAACAGGGCGACCAGGAAGCTTTCTTT. This sequence joins TRBV4-2 and TRBJ1-1; a possible D gene is TRBD1 (6 bases). The CDR3 consists of 15 residues. The V end lost 3 bases, the J end lost 8 bases, and 19 bases lay between the germline ends. Germline V lookup: CDR1 LGHNA, CDR2 YNFKEQ.

The V call is TRBV9, the J call TRBJ1-1; 10 bases map to TRBD1. J lost 7 bases, V lost 0 bases, and 12 bases had no gene match. CDR3 length equals 17 residues. Germline V gene sequence: CDR1 SGDLS, CDR2 YYNGEE. CDR3 coding DNA: TGTGCCAGCAGCGTAGCCTTCGGACAGGGGGTGGCGGATGAAGCTTTCTTT. Translation gives CASSVAFGQGVADEAFF. The full variable domain, its missing parts supplied by reference TRBV9 and TRBJ1-1, is DSGVTQTPKHLITATGQRVTLRCSPRSGDLSVYWYQQSLDQGLQFLIQYYNGEERAKGNILERFSAQQFPDLHSELNLSSLELGDSALYFCASSVAFGQGVADEAFFGQGTRLTVV.